This T cell receptor beta chain derives from a study of T-cell reconstitution after alpha-beta-depleted transplantation in children. The authors prepared the TCRbeta library with unique molecular identifiers. Via MiXCR, TCRdb re-called the PCR reads, giving one row per CDR3 protein. The table has about 500,000 distinct CDR3 sequences, 32% seen once. The CDR3 spans 12 residues. Germline V gene data show CDR1 as KGHSH and CDR2 as LQKENI. Trimming left V 4 bases short and J 3 bases short, with 7 bases between. This TCR was recovered from a human donor who donated a stem cell graft to a child with aplastic anemia. This chain links TRBV18 with TRBJ2-7; D remains ambiguous. The sequenced sample was PBMCs from the stem cell graft donor, obtained from the stem cell graft. The CDR3 DNA sequence: TGTGCCAGCTCACGAACAGACTACGAGCAGTACGTC. It yields the protein CASSRTDYEQYV.